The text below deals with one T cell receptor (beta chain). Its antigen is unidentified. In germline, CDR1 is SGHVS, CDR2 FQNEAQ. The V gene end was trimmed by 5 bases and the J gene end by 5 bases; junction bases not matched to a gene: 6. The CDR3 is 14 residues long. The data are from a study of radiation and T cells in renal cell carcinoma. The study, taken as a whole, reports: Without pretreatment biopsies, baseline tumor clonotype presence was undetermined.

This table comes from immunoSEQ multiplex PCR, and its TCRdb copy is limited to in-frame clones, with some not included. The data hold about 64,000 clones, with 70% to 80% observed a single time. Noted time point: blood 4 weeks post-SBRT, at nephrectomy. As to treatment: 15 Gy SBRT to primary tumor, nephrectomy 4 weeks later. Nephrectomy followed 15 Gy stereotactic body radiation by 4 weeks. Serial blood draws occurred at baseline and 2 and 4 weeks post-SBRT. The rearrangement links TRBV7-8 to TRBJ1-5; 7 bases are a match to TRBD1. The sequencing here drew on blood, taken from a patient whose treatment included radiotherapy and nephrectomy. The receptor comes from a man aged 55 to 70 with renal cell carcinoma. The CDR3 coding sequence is TGTGCCAGCAGCAATGACAGGGCGGATCAGCCCCAGCATTTT. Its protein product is CASSNDRADQPQHF.